This T cell receptor beta chain is drawn from a study of blood T cell repertoires in COVID-19. Looking at the study overall: Sites in the United States, Italy and Spain provided acute and convalescent COVID-19 samples. In each case, the material was cDNA or gDNA derived from T cells, B-cell-depleted T cells, or PBMCs.

Study processing details: Amplified reference gene primers provided the basis for estimating nucleated cell counts. Measured with immunoSEQ multiplex PCR; TCRdb has only the in-frame clones, and not every one. V and J calls and clone size follow that table, whereas D and trimming were derived from the DNA. The table shows around 170,000 clones, with 90% to 95% occurring only once. Sequencing used peripheral blood. This receptor was taken from a man aged 50 to 60 with acute or convalescent COVID-19.

This CDR3 is CATSRGIDRRNTIYF. The CDR3 DNA reads TGTGCCACCAGCAGAGGGATTGACAGGCGAAACACCATATATTTT. This rearrangement joins TRBV15 to TRBJ1-3; a possible D gene is TRBD1 (6 bases). V lost 1 base and J 5 bases, leaving 12 bases between the germline ends. The germline gives CDR1 LNHNV, CDR2 YYDKDF (reference sequence). The CDR3 has 15 residues.